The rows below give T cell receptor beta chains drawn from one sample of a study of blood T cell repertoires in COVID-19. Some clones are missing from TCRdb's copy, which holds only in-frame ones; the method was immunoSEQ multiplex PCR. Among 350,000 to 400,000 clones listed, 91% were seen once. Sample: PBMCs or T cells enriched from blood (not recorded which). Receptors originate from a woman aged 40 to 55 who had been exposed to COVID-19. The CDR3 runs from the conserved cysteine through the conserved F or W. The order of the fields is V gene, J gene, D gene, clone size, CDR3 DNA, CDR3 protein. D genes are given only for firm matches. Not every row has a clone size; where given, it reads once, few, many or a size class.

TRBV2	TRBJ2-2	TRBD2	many	TGTGCCAGCAGTGAGGCTAGCGGGGCCCTAGGGACCGGGGAGCTGTTTTTT	CASSEASGALGTGELFF
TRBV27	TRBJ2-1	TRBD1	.	TGTGCCAGCAGTTTGACAGGGGCTAACTACAATGAGCAGTTCTTC	CASSLTGANYNEQFF
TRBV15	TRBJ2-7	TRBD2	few	TGTGCCACCAGCAGAGATGGAACTAGCGGCTACGAGCAGTACTTC	CATSRDGTSGYEQYF
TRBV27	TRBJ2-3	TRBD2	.	TGTGCCAGCAGTTTACGGGCTAGCGGGAGGGGCACAGATACGCAGTATTTT	CASSLRASGRGTDTQYF
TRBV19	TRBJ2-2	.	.	TGTGCCAGTAGTATTTCAGGGCAAGTTAGGGAGCTGTTTTTT	CASSISGQVRELFF
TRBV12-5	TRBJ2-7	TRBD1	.	TGTGCTAGTGGTTTGTCAACAGGGGGTAACTCCTACGAGCAGTACTTC	CASGLSTGGNSYEQYF
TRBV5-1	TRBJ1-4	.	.	TGCGCCAGCAGCTTGTGGGAGAACGAAAAACTGTTTTTT	CASSLWENEKLFF
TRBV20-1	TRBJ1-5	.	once	TGCAGTGCTAGTCCCTTCGGGGGGGGCGGCAATCAGCCCCAGCATTTT	CSASPFGGGGNQPQHF
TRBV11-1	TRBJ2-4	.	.	TGTGCCAGCAGCACGTATCCGGGACTAGCCAAAAACATTCAGTACTTC	CASSTYPGLAKNIQYF
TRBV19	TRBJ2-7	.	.	TGTGCCAGTAGTATGTCAGGGGTTTCCTACGAGCAGTACTTC	CASSMSGVSYEQYF
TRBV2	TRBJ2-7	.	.	TGTGCCAGCAGTGAGGGGAGGAAGCAGTACTTC	CASSEGRKQYF
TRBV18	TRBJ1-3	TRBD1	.	TGTGCCAGCTCACCATCTCCGACAGGGCTTCTTTCTGGAAACACCATATATTTT	CASSPSPTGLLSGNTIYF
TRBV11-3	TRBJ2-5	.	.	TGTGCCAGCAGCTTAGAAGGGGGAGCGCAAGAGACCCAGTACTTC	CASSLEGGAQETQYF
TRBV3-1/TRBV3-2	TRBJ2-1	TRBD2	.	TGTGCCAGCAGCCAACGTCCTAGCGGGGGGGTATCCTACAATGAGCAGTTCTTC	CASSQRPSGGVSYNEQFF
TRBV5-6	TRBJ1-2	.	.	TGTGCCAGCAGCTTGGCCGGGCAGGGCAACTATGGCTACACCTTC	CASSLAGQGNYGYTF
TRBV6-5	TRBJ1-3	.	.	TGTGCCAGCAAGGGGCCGGGAAACACCATATATTTT	CASKGPGNTIYF
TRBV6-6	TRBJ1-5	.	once	TGTGCCAGCAGTCTAAGAGTCGAGAATTTTAGCAATCAGCCCCAGCATTTT	CASSLRVENFSNQPQHF
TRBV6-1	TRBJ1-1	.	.	TGTGCCAGCAGTGAAATTTTCGGGCTAGGGGCAACGAACACTGAAGCTTTCTTT	CASSEIFGLGATNTEAFF
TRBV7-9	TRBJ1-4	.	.	TGTGCCAGCAAAAGGGGGTTTGCAACTAATGAAAAACTGTTTTTT	CASKRGFATNEKLFF
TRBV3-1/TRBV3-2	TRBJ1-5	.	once	TGTGCCAGCAGCCTGGGGAGGGGTAATCAGCCCCAGCATTTT	CASSLGRGNQPQHF
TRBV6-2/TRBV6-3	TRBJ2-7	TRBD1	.	TGTGCCAGCAGCGACGGACAGGGCGGGCGCTACGAGCAGTACTTC	CASSDGQGGRYEQYF
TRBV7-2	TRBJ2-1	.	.	TGTGCCAGCAGCTCCTACAGTGTTCCGAAGCAGTTCTTC	CASSSYSVPKQFF
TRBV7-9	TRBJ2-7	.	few	TGTGCCAGCAGCTTCTCCGGCGAGCAGTACTTC	CASSFSGEQYF
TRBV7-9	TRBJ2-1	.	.	TGTGCCAGCAGGCTAGGAAGCGCGGGAGAGCAGTTCTTC	CASRLGSAGEQFF
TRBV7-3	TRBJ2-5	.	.	TGTGCCAGCAGCTTAGCCGGGGATGAAGAGACCCAGTACTTC	CASSLAGDEETQYF
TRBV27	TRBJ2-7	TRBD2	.	TGTGCCAGCAGTTTTAATAGGGCTAGCGGGCTCCCCTACGAGCAGTACTTC	CASSFNRASGLPYEQYF
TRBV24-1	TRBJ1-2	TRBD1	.	TGTGCCACCAGTCCAACGTCCGGCCAAGGGGGCGCGATCTATGGCTACACCTTC	CATSPTSGQGGAIYGYTF
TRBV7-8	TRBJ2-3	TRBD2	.	TGTGCCAGCAGCTTAGTAGCGGGCCGAGGGGATACGCAGTATTTT	CASSLVAGRGDTQYF
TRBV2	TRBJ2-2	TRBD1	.	TGTGCCAGCAGCCCGGGACAGGGGTTTACCGGGGAGCTGTTTTTT	CASSPGQGFTGELFF
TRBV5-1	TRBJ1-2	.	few	TGCGCCAGCAGCTTGGTTCAGGGGAACTCTGGCTACACCTTC	CASSLVQGNSGYTF
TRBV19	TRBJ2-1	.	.	TGTGCCAGTACCCCATTAGGACAGACATTCAATGAGCAGTTCTTC	CASTPLGQTFNEQFF
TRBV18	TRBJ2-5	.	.	TGTGCCAGCTCTCCCGAAGAGACCCAGTACTTC	CASSPEETQYF
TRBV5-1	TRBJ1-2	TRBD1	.	TGCGCCAGCAGCTTGGGGCAGGGGGGCTATGGCTACACCTTC	CASSLGQGGYGYTF
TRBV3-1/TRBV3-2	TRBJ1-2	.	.	TGTGCCAGCAGCGCATTCACAGCTCCCTATGGCTACACCTTC	CASSAFTAPYGYTF
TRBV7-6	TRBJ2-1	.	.	TGTGCCAGCAGCTCTAACAGGGCGGCGGATGAGCAGTTCTTC	CASSSNRAADEQFF
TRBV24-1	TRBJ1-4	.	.	TGTGCCACCAGACGGACAGAAGATAATGAAAAACTGTTTTTT	CATRRTEDNEKLFF
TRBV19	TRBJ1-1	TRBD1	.	TGTGCCAGTAGGATGGACAGGGGCACTGAAGCTTTCTTT	CASRMDRGTEAFF
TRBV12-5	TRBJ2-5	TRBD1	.	TGTGCTAGTGGTGGTTCGGCAGGGGGCATGCGAGAGACCCAGTACTTC	CASGGSAGGMRETQYF
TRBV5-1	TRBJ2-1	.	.	TGCGCCAGCAGATTGGGAGGCGAGTACAATGAGCAGTTCTTC	CASRLGGEYNEQFF
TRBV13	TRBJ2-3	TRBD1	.	TGTGCCAGCAGCTTACAGGGGGCATTAGCGGATACGCAGTATTTT	CASSLQGALADTQYF
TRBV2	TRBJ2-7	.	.	TGTGCCAGCCTTGGCCCTCCTTACGAGCAGTACTTC	CASLGPPYEQYF
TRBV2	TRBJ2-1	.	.	TGTGCCAGCAGTGTACAGGGCCTCTCCTACAATGAGCAGTTCTTC	CASSVQGLSYNEQFF
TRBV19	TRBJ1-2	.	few	TGTGCCAGTAGTATGGCCAGGGGAGAGGGCTACACCTTC	CASSMARGEGYTF
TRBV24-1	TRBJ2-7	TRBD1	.	TGTGCCACCAGTGCCGGGACAGGGGTCTCCTACGAGCAGTACTTC	CATSAGTGVSYEQYF
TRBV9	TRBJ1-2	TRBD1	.	TGTGCCAGCAGCGCAACCCTTCTAACCCCGGGACAGGGAGGAGGCTACACCTTC	CASSATLLTPGQGGGYTF